Presented here are 6 T cell receptor beta chains from one specimen sequenced in a study of blood T cell repertoires in COVID-19. Method: immunoSEQ multiplex PCR; TCRdb's copy keeps in-frame clones and lacks some. This table holds more than 95,000 clones, roughly 85% found once. Sample: peripheral blood. Receptor source: a man in his thirties or forties with acute or convalescent COVID-19.

The chain combines TRBV7-8 with TRBJ1-4; TRBD1 aligns across 10 bases. The CDR3 sequence is 16 residues long. J gave up 3 bases and V 5 bases, and 6 bases lay outside the gene matches. Germline CDR1 SGHVS, CDR2 FQNEAQ. Here the CDR3 DNA reads TGTGCCAGCAGCAGCCGGGACAGGGGACCTAATGAAAAACTGTTTTTT. Translation: CASSSRDRGPNEKLFF.

The CDR3 region has the DNA TGCGCCAGCAGCCAAGGCCCCGCGGGGGGCACTGAAGCTTTCTTT. Translating gives CASSQGPAGGTEAFF. The V call is TRBV4-1, the J call TRBJ1-1; a possible D gene is TRBD1 (5 bases). The CDR3 extends over 15 amino acids. Germline values: CDR1 MGHRA, CDR2 YSYEKL. V dropped 1 base and J dropped 4 bases, with 13 bases sitting between them.

The V gene is TRBV5-5, the J gene TRBJ2-7, with a possible D match to TRBD1 (6 bases). This CDR3 is 15 amino acids long. Trimming removed 5 bases at V and 0 bases at J, with 15 bases between. Germline CDR1 SGHKS, CDR2 YYEKEE (reference sequence). CDR3 residues: CASSREQGYSYEQYF. The CDR3, as DNA: TGTGCCAGCAGTCGGGAACAGGGCTACTCCTACGAGCAGTACTTC.

The chain employs TRBV19 and TRBJ1-3; 7 bases map to TRBD1. Germline V gene lookup returns CDR1 LNHDA and CDR2 SQIVND (reference sequence). This CDR3 spans 14 amino acids. V was clipped by 7 bases and J by 4 bases; unmatched bases: 7. CDR3: CASNQGVTGNTIYF. CDR3 nucleotides: TGTGCCAGTAATCAGGGGGTTACCGGAAACACCATATATTTT.

The rearrangement links TRBV4-2 to TRBJ1-4; no clear D. From germline, CDR1 is LGHNA and CDR2 YNFKEQ. The CDR3 is made up of 14 amino acids. V dropped 8 bases and J dropped 5 bases, with 15 bases sitting between them. The CDR3 region has the DNA TGTGCCAGCCGGGGAGATTATGAAAATGAAAAACTGTTTTTT. Amino acids: CASRGDYENEKLFF.

V usage is TRBV5-4 and J usage is TRBJ1-2; 7 bases are a match to TRBD1. Germline assignment: CDR1 SGHNT and CDR2 YYREEE (reference sequence). This CDR3 has 15 amino acids. The trim removed 2 bases at V and 2 bases at J, leaving 6 bases unmatched. CDR3 sequence reads: CASSLLGQTNYGYTF. CDR3 nucleotides: TGTGCCAGCAGCTTACTGGGACAGACGAACTATGGCTACACCTTC. The full variable domain, its missing parts supplied by reference TRBV5-4 and TRBJ1-2, is ETGVTQSPTHLIKTRGQQVTLRCSSQSGHNTVSWYQQALGQGPQFIFQYYREEENGRGNFPPRFSGLQFPNYSSELNVNALELDDSALYLCASSLLGQTNYGYTFGSGTRLTVV.